This TCR beta chain was captured by sequencing in a study of T-cell memory formation after mild COVID-19 (dated by TCRdb to the early 2020s). Background on the whole study: Most TCR sequence clusters were specific to one of the two donors. In two donors, T-cell clones that expanded and contracted after mild COVID-19 were followed by sequencing TCRalpha and TCRbeta repertoires longitudinally. Two young, previously healthy adult volunteers, one female and one male, were included in the cohort.

Data came from an Illumina NovaSeq 6000. TCRalpha and TCRbeta cDNA libraries were constructed by 5'RACE with constant-segment primers, with sample barcodes and unique molecular identifiers being introduced. RNA was extracted from every sample with Trizol reagent. Library amplification was performed in two PCR steps, and a second sample barcode and Illumina TruSeq adapters were introduced in the second step. Sequencing of the libraries was done on an Illumina NovaSeq, producing 2 x 150 bp paired-end reads. Regarding the original processing steps: With migec v1.2.7, reads were demultiplexed and then collapsed into UMI-guided consensus sequences. Using mixcr v2.1.11, UMI consensuses were aligned to TRA and TRB V and J templates and then assembled into clonotypes. Expanded or contracted clonotypes were those called significant by both edgeR and NoisET, with noise models trained on biological replicates. For edgeR calls, the cutoffs were a false discovery rate-adjusted p below 0.01 and a log2 fold-change threshold of 1. As an exploratory analysis of dynamics, max-normalized trajectories of the 1000 most abundant clonotypes were examined with PCA combined with hierarchical clustering. The CD4 or CD8 phenotype of responding clones was assigned using the separately sequenced CD4+ and CD8+ repertoires. In-frame beta chains were kept once TCRdb had trimmed the public reads at Q25 with fastp and called clones with MiXCR. Records with the same CDR3 protein are collapsed into one entry carrying the most frequent genes and DNA. The V and J calls shown here were made by TCRdb, not taken from the authors' results. This sample lists a few hundred thousand distinct CDR3 sequences; approximately 25% were detected once. Around 12% of the sample comes from the top ten.

Overall study outcomes, separate from this receptor: SARS-CoV-2 specificity of the second-wave clones peaking on day 37 was not confirmed. Some responding clones were detected in pre-infection memory, suggesting pre-existing cross-reactive memory T cells joined the SARS-CoV-2 response. Contracting CD4+ clones appeared mostly in the CM and EM memory subsets, whereas CD8+ clones were enriched in EMRA. From day 15 to 85, contracting clones showed balanced CD4/CD8 phenotypes, whereas a second wave of clones that expanded from day 15 to 37 leaned towards CD4+. The study covered only a couple of mild cases, and larger cohorts including severe cases with pre-infection samples were considered necessary.

Note on this clonotype: This receptor's antigen is unknown. Base qualities are not recorded, but no much larger clone differs from it by a single base.

CDR3 length: 13 amino acids, cysteine to phenylalanine. The DNA shown is the 39-base CDR3, in frame from base 1. Trimming at the junction amounts to 0 bases on V and 9 bases on J, and the germline ends lie 9 bases apart. PBMCs were isolated by Ficoll-Paque density gradient centrifugation. The chain was built from TRBV12-3 or TRBV12-4 and TRBJ2-1; the D gene is possibly TRBD1 or TRBD2, each agreeing over 6 bases. Sequenced input: PBMCs or a T cell subset sorted from them (not recorded which). The receptor was isolated from an adult woman who had mild COVID-19 (a few samples of this study predate the infection). The sample titles of this study are shuffled in the database, so cell type and time point are left out; the donor was told from shared clones. The DNA sequence is TGTGCCAGCAGTTTAGCGGGGGGCGGTGAGCAGTTCTTC. It codes for CASSLAGGGEQFF.